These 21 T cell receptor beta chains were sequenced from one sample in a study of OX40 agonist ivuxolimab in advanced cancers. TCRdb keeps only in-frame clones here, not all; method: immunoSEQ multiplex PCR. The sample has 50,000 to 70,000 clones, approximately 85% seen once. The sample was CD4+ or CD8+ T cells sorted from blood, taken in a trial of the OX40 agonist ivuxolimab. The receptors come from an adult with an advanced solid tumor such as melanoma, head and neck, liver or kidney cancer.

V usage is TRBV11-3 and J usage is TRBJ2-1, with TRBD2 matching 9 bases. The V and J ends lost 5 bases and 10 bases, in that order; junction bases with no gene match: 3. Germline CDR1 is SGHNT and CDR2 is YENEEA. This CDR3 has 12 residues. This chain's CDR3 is CASSRGLAEQFF. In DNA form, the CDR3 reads TGTGCCAGCAGCCGAGGACTAGCGGAGCAGTTCTTC.

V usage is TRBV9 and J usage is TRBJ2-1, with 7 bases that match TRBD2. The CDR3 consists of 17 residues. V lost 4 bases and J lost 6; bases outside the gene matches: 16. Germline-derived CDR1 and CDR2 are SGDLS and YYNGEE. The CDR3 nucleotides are TGTGCCAGCAGCCCCTTTAGTGGCCTAGCGGCCGTCAATGAGCAGTTCTTC. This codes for CASSPFSGLAAVNEQFF.

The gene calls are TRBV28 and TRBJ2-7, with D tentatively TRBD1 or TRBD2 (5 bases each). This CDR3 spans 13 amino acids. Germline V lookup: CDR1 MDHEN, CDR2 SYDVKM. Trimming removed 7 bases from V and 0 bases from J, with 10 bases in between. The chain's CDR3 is CASTGAPSYEQYF. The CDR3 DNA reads TGTGCCAGCACCGGGGCCCCCTCCTACGAGCAGTACTTC. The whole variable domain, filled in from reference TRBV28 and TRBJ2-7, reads DVKVTQSSRYLVKRTGEKVFLECVQDMDHENMFWYRQDPGLGLRLIYFSYDVKMKEKGDIPEGYSVSREKKERFSLILESASTNQTSMYLCASTGAPSYEQYFGPGTRLTVT.

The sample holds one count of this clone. CDR3 region: CASSPPGVSATNEKLFF. CDR3 in DNA: TGTGCCAGCAGCCCCCCTGGAGTATCCGCAACTAATGAAAAACTGTTTTTT. The chain is built from TRBV7-9 and TRBJ1-4, with D uncertain. The CDR3 extends over 17 amino acids. Germline CDR1 SEHNR, CDR2 FQNEAQ (reference sequence). V gave up 5 bases and J gave up 0 bases, with 16 bases separating them.

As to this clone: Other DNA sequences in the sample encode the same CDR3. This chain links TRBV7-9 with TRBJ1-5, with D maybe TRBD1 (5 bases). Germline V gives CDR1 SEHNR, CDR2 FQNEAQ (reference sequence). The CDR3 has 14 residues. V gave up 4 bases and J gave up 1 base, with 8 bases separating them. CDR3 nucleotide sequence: TGTGCCAGCAGCTCGACAGCGAGCAATCAGCCCCAGCATTTT. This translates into CASSSTASNQPQHF.

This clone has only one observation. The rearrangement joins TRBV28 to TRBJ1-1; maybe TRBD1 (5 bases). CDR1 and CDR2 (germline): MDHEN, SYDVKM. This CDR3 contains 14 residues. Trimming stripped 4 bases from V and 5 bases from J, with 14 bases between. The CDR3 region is CASSSGGGWTEAFF. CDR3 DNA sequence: TGTGCCAGCAGTTCCGGGGGGGGATGGACTGAAGCTTTCTTT.

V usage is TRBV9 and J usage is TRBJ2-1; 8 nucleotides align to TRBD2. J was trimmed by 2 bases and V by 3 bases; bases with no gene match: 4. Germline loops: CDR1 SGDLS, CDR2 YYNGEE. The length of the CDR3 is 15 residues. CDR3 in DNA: TGTGCCAGCAGCGCAGCGGGAGTCGCCTACAATGAGCAGTTCTTC. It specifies CASSAAGVAYNEQFF.

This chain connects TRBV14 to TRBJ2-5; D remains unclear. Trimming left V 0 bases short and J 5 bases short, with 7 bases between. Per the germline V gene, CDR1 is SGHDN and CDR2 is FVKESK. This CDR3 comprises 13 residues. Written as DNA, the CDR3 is TGTGCCAGCAGCCAAGATCTTGGGGAGACCCAGTACTTC. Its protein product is CASSQDLGETQYF.

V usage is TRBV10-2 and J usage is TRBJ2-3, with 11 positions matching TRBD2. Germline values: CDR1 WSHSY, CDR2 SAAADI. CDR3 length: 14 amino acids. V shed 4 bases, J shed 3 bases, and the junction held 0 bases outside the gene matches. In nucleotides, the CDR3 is TGCGCCAGCAGTGGACTAGCGGGGACAGATACGCAGTATTTT. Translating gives CASSGLAGTDTQYF.

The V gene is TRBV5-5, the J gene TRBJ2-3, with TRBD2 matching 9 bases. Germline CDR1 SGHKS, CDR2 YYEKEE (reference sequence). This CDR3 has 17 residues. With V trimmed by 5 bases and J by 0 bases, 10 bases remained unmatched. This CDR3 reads CASSSEAGGPSTDTQYF. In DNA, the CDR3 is TGTGCCAGCAGTTCCGAAGCGGGGGGCCCTAGCACAGATACGCAGTATTTT.

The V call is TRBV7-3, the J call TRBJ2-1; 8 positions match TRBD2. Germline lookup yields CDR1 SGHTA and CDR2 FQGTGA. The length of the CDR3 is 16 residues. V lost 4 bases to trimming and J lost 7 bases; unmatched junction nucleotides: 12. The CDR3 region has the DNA TGTGCCAGCAGCTGGGGGGCGGCTAGCGGGTTGAATGAGCAGTTCTTC. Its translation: CASSWGAASGLNEQFF.

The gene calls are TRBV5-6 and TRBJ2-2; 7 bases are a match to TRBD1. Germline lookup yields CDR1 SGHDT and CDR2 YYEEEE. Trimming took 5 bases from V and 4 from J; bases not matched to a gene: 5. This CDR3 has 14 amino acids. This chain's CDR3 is CASRLTGFTGELFF. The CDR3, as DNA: TGTGCCAGCAGACTGACAGGGTTCACCGGGGAGCTGTTTTTT.

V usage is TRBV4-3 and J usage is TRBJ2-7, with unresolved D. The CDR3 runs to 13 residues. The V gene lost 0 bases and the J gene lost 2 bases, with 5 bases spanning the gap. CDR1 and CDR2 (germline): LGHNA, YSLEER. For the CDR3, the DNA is TGCGCCAGCAGCCAAGATCTGGCCTACGAGCAGTACTTC. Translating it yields CASSQDLAYEQYF.

The CDR3 reads CASTLRGGGGSVETQYF. Written as DNA, the CDR3 is TGTGCCAGCACCCTCCGAGGCGGGGGGGGTTCGGTAGAGACCCAGTACTTC. V and J are TRBV7-2 and TRBJ2-5; 9 nucleotides match TRBD2. V dropped 7 bases and J dropped 4; count of bases not matched to a gene: 16. There are 17 residues in the CDR3. CDR1 SGHTA and CDR2 FQGNSA come from the germline V gene. Together with reference TRBV7-2 and TRBJ2-5, the CDR3 gives the full variable domain: GAGVSQSPSNKVTEKGKDVELRCDPISGHTALYWYRQSLGQGLEFLIYFQGNSAPDKSGLPSDRFSAERTGGSVSTLTIQRTQQEDSAVYLCASTLRGGGGSVETQYFGPGTRLLVL.

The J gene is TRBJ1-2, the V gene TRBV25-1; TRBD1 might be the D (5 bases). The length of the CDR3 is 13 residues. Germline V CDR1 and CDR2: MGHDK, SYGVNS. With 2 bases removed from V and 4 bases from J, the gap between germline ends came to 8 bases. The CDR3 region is CASSEVGGYGYTF. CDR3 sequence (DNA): TGTGCCAGCAGTGAAGTCGGGGGCTATGGCTACACCTTC.

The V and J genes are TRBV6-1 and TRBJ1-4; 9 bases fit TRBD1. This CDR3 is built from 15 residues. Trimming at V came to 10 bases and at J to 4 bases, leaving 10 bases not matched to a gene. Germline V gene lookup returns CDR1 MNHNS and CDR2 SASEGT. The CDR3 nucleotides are TGTGCCACTATACAGGGGGCGCGCAATAATGAAAAACTGTTTTTT. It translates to CATIQGARNNEKLFF.

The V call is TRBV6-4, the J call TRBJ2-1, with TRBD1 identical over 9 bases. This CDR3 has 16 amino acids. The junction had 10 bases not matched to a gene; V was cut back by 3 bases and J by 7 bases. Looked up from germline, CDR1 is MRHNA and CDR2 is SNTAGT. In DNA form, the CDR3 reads TGTGCCAGCAGTGAATCGACAGGGGGTGGTCTTAATGAGCAGTTCTTC. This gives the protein CASSESTGGGLNEQFF.

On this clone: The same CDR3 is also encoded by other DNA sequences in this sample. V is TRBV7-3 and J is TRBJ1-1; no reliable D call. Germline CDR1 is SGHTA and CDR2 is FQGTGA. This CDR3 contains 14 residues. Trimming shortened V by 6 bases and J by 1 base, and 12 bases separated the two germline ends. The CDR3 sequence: CASSAVGGNTEAFF. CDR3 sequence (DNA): TGTGCCAGCAGTGCGGTGGGAGGGAACACTGAAGCTTTCTTT.

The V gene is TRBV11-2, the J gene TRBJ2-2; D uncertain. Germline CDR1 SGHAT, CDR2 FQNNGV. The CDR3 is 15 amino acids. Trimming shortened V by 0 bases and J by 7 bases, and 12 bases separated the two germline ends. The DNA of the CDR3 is TGTGCCAGCAGCTTAGATCGGGTAGCTGGCGGGGAGCTGTTTTTT. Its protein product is CASSLDRVAGGELFF.

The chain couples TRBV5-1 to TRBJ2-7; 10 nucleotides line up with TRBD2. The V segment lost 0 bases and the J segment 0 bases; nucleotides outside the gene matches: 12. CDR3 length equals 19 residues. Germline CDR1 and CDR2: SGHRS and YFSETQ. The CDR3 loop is CASSLDWGLASTPSYEQYF. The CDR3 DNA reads TGCGCCAGCAGCTTGGATTGGGGACTAGCGTCTACCCCCTCCTACGAGCAGTACTTC.

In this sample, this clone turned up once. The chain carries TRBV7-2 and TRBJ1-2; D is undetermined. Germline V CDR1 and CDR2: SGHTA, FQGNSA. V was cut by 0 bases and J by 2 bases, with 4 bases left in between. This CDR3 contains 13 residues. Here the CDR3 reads CASSLAGNYGYTF. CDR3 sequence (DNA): TGTGCCAGCAGCTTAGCAGGGAACTATGGCTACACCTTC.